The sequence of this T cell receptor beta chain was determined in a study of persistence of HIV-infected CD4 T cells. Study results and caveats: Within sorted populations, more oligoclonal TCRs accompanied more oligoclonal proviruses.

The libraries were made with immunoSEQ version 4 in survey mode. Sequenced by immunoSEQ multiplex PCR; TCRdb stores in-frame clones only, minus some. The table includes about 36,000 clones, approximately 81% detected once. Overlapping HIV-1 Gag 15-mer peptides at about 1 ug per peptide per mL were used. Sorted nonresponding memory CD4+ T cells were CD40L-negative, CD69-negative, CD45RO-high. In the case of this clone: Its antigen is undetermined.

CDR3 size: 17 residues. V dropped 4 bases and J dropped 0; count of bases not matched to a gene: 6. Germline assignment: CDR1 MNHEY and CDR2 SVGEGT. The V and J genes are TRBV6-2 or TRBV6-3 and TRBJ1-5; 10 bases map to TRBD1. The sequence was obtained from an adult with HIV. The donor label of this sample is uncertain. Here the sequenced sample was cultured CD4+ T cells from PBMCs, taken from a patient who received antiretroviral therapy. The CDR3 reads CASSLRTGGGSNQPQHF. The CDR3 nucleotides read TGTGCCAGCAGTTTACGGACAGGGGGAGGTAGCAATCAGCCCCAGCATTTT.